A single sample gave rise to the 29 T cell receptor beta chains below, sequenced in a study of T cell changes during pregnancy in multiple sclerosis. The data were produced by immunoSEQ multiplex PCR, yet TCRdb's version contains in-frame clones alone and is incomplete. This sample has about 77,000 clones, with over 75% found just once. The material was peripheral blood, obtained before pregnancy. These receptors were obtained from a female donor with multiple sclerosis, enrolled in a pregnancy study.

On this clone: The junction shows a germline mismatch at one end, possibly a read error. The chain employs TRBV2 and TRBJ2-7, with no clear D. The CDR3 spans 14 residues. Germline CDR1 SNHLY, CDR2 FYNNEI. Written as DNA, the CDR3 is TGTGCCAGCAGAGAAGCTCTTGCGGCCTACGAGCAGTACTTC. Translating gives CASREALAAYEQYF. The full variable domain, rest sourced from reference TRBV2 and TRBJ2-7, is EPEVTQTPSHQVTQMGQEVILRCVPISNHLYFYWYRQILGQKVEFLVSFYNNEISEKSEIFDDQFSVERPDGSNFTLKIRSTKLEDSAMYFCASREALAAYEQYFGPGTRLTVT.

DNA of the CDR3: TGTGCCAGCAGCTTCGGGCTAGCTGGACAAGAGACCCAGTACTTC. It specifies CASSFGLAGQETQYF. The chain uses TRBV5-4 and TRBJ2-5; a possible D gene is TRBD2 (5 bases). The CDR3 is made up of 15 amino acids. V was trimmed by 2 bases and J by 2 bases, leaving 13 bases between them. Germline lookup yields CDR1 SGHNT and CDR2 YYREEE (reference sequence).

The chain recombines TRBV2 with TRBJ2-7, with TRBD1 matching 7 bases. With 8 bases clipped from V and 0 bases from J, the junction kept 4 bases outside the gene matches. The CDR3 totals 13 residues. CDR1 SNHLY and CDR2 FYNNEI come from the germline V gene. The CDR3 reads CASGRDSSYEQYF. The CDR3 bases are TGTGCCAGCGGCCGGGACAGCTCCTACGAGCAGTACTTC. Drawing the rest from reference TRBV2 and TRBJ2-7, the complete variable domain is EPEVTQTPSHQVTQMGQEVILRCVPISNHLYFYWYRQILGQKVEFLVSFYNNEISEKSEIFDDQFSVERPDGSNFTLKIRSTKLEDSAMYFCASGRDSSYEQYFGPGTRLTVT.

CDR3 sequence reads: CASSAAGTGGVEQYF. In nucleotides, the CDR3 is TGTGCCAGCAGCGCAGCCGGGACAGGGGGCGTCGAGCAGTACTTC. The chain combines TRBV7-2 with TRBJ2-7; TRBD1 matches at 12 bases. Trimming cost V 5 bases and J 6 bases; bases outside gene matches: 8. The CDR3 length is 15 residues. Germline CDR1 reads SGHTA; CDR2 reads FQGNSA. Filled out from reference TRBV7-2 and TRBJ2-7, the complete variable domain reads GAGVSQSPSNKVTEKGKDVELRCDPISGHTALYWYRQSLGQGLEFLIYFQGNSAPDKSGLPSDRFSAERTGGSVSTLTIQRTQQEDSAVYLCASSAAGTGGVEQYFGPGTRLTVT.

The chain couples TRBV4-3 to TRBJ1-2; tentative D call: TRBD1 (6 bases). The CDR3 is 15 amino acids. Germline loops: CDR1 LGHNA, CDR2 YSLEER. V was cut by 5 bases and J by 8 bases, with 21 bases left in between. The CDR3 region is CASSTGGAPVWGYTF. The CDR3 nucleotides read TGCGCCAGCAGCACTGGGGGGGCGCCGGTGTGGGGCTACACCTTC.

The chain employs TRBV5-1 and TRBJ2-7; tentative D call: TRBD2 (5 bases). The CDR3 contains 13 residues. V lost 0 bases, J lost 7 bases, and 11 bases lay in between. Germline CDR1 SGHRS, CDR2 YFSETQ. The DNA for the CDR3 is TGCGCCAGCAGCTTGGATCCCCGAGGGGAGCAGTACTTC. Translated, it gives CASSLDPRGEQYF. The variable domain in full, completed from reference TRBV5-1 and TRBJ2-7, reads KAGVTQTPRYLIKTRGQQVTLSCSPISGHRSVSWYQQTPGQGLQFLFEYFSETQRNKGNFPGRFSGRQFSNSRSEMNVSTLELGDSALYLCASSLDPRGEQYFGPGTRLTVT.

This clone was counted a few times. The rearrangement uses TRBV10-3 and TRBJ1-2; TRBD1 might be the D (6 bases). The ends were cut back, 5 bases at V and 2 bases at J, with 15 bases in the middle. CDR1 and CDR2 from the germline V gene are ENHRY and SYGVKD. This CDR3 is 15 amino acids long. The CDR3, as DNA: TGTGCCATCAGTACCCCGGGACACCTGAACTATGGCTACACCTTC. This translates into CAISTPGHLNYGYTF.

The V call is TRBV5-5, the J call TRBJ1-1, with D possibly matching TRBD1 (6 bases). The CDR3 consists of 15 residues. Looked up from germline, CDR1 is SGHKS and CDR2 is YYEKEE (reference sequence). V gave up 4 bases and J gave up 0 bases, with 13 bases separating them. CDR3 in amino acids: CASSPLQGVNTEAFF. In DNA, the CDR3 is TGTGCCAGCAGCCCGTTACAGGGAGTGAACACTGAAGCTTTCTTT.

The V gene is TRBV9, the J gene TRBJ1-1, with 9 bases that match TRBD1. The CDR3 loop spans 17 amino acids. Germline-derived CDR1 and CDR2 are SGDLS and YYNGEE. J lost 4 bases, V lost 1 base, and 11 bases had no gene match. The CDR3 coding sequence is TGTGCCAGCAGCGTAAGTTGGGACAGGGAAAACAGCACTGAAGCTTTCTTT. Its protein is CASSVSWDRENSTEAFF.

The V call is TRBV5-5, the J call TRBJ2-2; 7 nucleotides agree with TRBD1. From germline, CDR1 is SGHKS and CDR2 YYEKEE (reference sequence). V trimming: 4 bases; J trimming: 1 base; junction bases outside the gene matches: 4. The length of the CDR3 is 15 residues. In DNA, the CDR3 is TGTGCCAGCAGCACAAGGACAGGGAACACCGGGGAGCTGTTTTTT. It codes for CASSTRTGNTGELFF.

This clone was seen just once. V usage is TRBV2 and J usage is TRBJ2-7; no clear D gene. Germline V gene sequence: CDR1 SNHLY, CDR2 FYNNEI. The CDR3 is 12 amino acids. The V end was cut by 7 bases, the J end by 4 bases, with 11 bases between. The CDR3 loop reads CASTPGFYEQYF. The CDR3 DNA sequence: TGTGCCAGCACCCCAGGTTTTTACGAGCAGTACTTC. The whole variable domain, remainder taken from reference TRBV2 and TRBJ2-7, is EPEVTQTPSHQVTQMGQEVILRCVPISNHLYFYWYRQILGQKVEFLVSFYNNEISEKSEIFDDQFSVERPDGSNFTLKIRSTKLEDSAMYFCASTPGFYEQYFGPGTRLTVT.

V usage is TRBV5-4 and J usage is TRBJ2-7; 9 bases fit TRBD2. Per germline, CDR1 SGHNT and CDR2 YYREEE (reference sequence). Losses at the gene ends were 0 bases for V and 0 bases for J; bases not matched to a gene: 7. The CDR3 contains 17 residues. CDR3 loop: CASSLVPLAGFSYEQYF. CDR3 sequence (DNA): TGTGCCAGCAGCTTGGTACCCCTAGCGGGGTTCTCCTACGAGCAGTACTTC.

This chain uses TRBV6-1 with TRBJ1-5; D uncertain. V lost 0 bases to trimming and J lost 11 bases, with 17 bases between them. Germline CDR1 and CDR2: MNHNS and SASEGT. The CDR3 spans 15 residues. CDR3 protein: CASSEARRMVTTQHF. CDR3 sequence (DNA): TGTGCCAGCAGTGAAGCAAGGAGGATGGTAACGACCCAGCATTTT.

The chain uses TRBV19 and TRBJ1-1; perhaps TRBD1 as D (5 bases). With 3 bases removed from V and 4 bases from J, the gap between germline ends came to 12 bases. Germline assignment: CDR1 LNHDA and CDR2 SQIVND (reference sequence). The CDR3 totals 14 residues. The CDR3, as DNA: TGTGCCAGTAGTATGGTCGGGGGACGCACTGAAGCTTTCTTT. Amino acids: CASSMVGGRTEAFF.

V gene TRBV6-6 combines with J gene TRBJ1-2; D call uncertain. Germline values: CDR1 MNHNY, CDR2 SVGAGI (reference sequence). V was clipped by 0 bases and J by 6 bases, with 14 bases between them. CDR3 length: 15 amino acids. CDR3 bases: TGTGCCAGCAGTTACTCGGGTGAGGAGGTGGATGGCTACACCTTC. This codes for CASSYSGEEVDGYTF.

The CDR3 DNA reads TGTGCCAGCAGCTTAACAAGAAATGAGCAGTTCTTC. This codes for CASSLTRNEQFF. V gene TRBV7-2 combines with J gene TRBJ2-1, with unresolved D. Trimming took off 2 bases at V and 7 bases at J, with 6 bases between the two ends. Per germline, CDR1 SGHTA and CDR2 FQGNSA. This CDR3 region has 12 residues.

CDR3: CAWSVGPEVYGYTF. As DNA, the CDR3 is TGTGCCTGGAGTGTCGGGCCGGAGGTTTATGGCTACACCTTC. V gene TRBV30 combines with J gene TRBJ1-2; D remains unclear. Germline lookup yields CDR1 GTSNPN and CDR2 SVGIG (reference sequence). The CDR3 has 14 amino acids. V lost 0 bases and J lost 5, with 13 bases in between.

The gene calls are TRBV15 and TRBJ2-1; perhaps TRBD1 as D (6 bases). The CDR3 loop spans 16 amino acids. The germline V and J ends were trimmed by 4 bases and 8 bases, with 21 bases remaining between them. The germline V gene encodes CDR1 LNHNV and CDR2 YYDKDF (reference sequence). The CDR3 sequence is CATSTRQARPSDEQFF. In nucleotides, the CDR3 is TGTGCCACCAGCACCCGACAGGCGAGACCGTCGGATGAGCAGTTCTTC.

The chain uses TRBV28 and TRBJ1-4; D might be TRBD1 (6 bases). V dropped 8 bases and J dropped 6 bases, with 13 bases sitting between them. The CDR3 consists of 13 residues. Germline V lookup: CDR1 MDHEN, CDR2 SYDVKM. CDR3 sequence reads: CASETGGDEKLFF. The CDR3 bases are TGTGCCAGCGAGACAGGAGGAGATGAAAAACTGTTTTTT.

The rearrangement joins TRBV4-1 to TRBJ2-1; 13 bases match TRBD2. Trimming at V came to 4 bases and at J to 8 bases, leaving 14 bases not matched to a gene. The CDR3 loop spans 18 amino acids. Per the germline V gene, CDR1 is MGHRA and CDR2 is YSYEKL. CDR3 in amino acids: CASSRRTSGGLRGDEQFF. The CDR3 DNA is TGCGCCAGCAGCCGCCGGACTAGCGGGGGTCTTCGGGGCGATGAGCAGTTCTTC.

The chain recombines TRBV27 with TRBJ1-1; D call uncertain. CDR3 length: 15 amino acids. Germline CDR1 reads MNHEY; CDR2 reads SMNVEV (reference sequence). Deletions cut 3 bases from V and 4 bases from J, with 15 bases between. The CDR3 is CASSFNTRSGTEAFF. The CDR3 nucleotides are TGTGCCAGCAGTTTCAACACCCGGTCGGGCACTGAAGCTTTCTTT.

Of note for this clone: Other DNA sequences in the same sample also yield this CDR3. The J gene is TRBJ1-2, the V gene TRBV7-9, with 7 bases identical to TRBD1. The CDR3 totals 14 residues. The germline V gene encodes CDR1 SEHNR and CDR2 FQNEAQ (reference sequence). With V trimmed by 3 bases and J by 8 bases, 9 bases remained unmatched. Written as DNA, the CDR3 is TGTGCCAGCAGCTTTGGCGACAGGGTAGGGGGCTACACCTTC. Encoded protein: CASSFGDRVGGYTF. Supplemented by reference TRBV7-9 and TRBJ1-2, the full variable domain reads DTGVSQNPRHKITKRGQNVTFRCDPISEHNRLYWYRQTLGQGPEFLTYFQNEAQLEKSRLLSDRFSAERPKGSFSTLEIQRTEQGDSAMYLCASSFGDRVGGYTFGSGTRLTVV.

V gene TRBV5-1 combines with J gene TRBJ1-2; D may be TRBD1 (5 bases). Germline-derived CDR1 and CDR2 are SGHRS and YFSETQ. The CDR3 has 15 amino acids. V was cut by 4 bases and J by 4 bases, with 17 bases left in between. CDR3 loop: CASSTNPGGAYGYTF. CDR3 nucleotide sequence: TGCGCCAGCAGCACGAACCCGGGAGGGGCCTATGGCTACACCTTC.

The V call is TRBV7-2, the J call TRBJ2-1; 8 positions agree with TRBD2. This CDR3 has 13 amino acids. With 4 bases clipped from V and 9 bases from J, the junction kept 5 bases outside the gene matches. Germline V gives CDR1 SGHTA, CDR2 FQGNSA. CDR3 protein: CASSSGLVAEQFF. CDR3 nucleotide sequence: TGTGCCAGCAGCTCGGGACTAGTGGCTGAGCAGTTCTTC.

V usage is TRBV10-3 and J usage is TRBJ1-2; tentatively, D is TRBD1 (5 bases). V lost 4 bases and J 6 bases, leaving 18 bases between the germline ends. CDR3 length: 15 residues. Germline-derived CDR1 and CDR2 are ENHRY and SYGVKD. The CDR3 coding sequence is TGTGCCATCAGTGTCGATTTCCAGGGTGAGGATGGCTACACCTTC. Translating gives CAISVDFQGEDGYTF.

The chain combines TRBV5-1 with TRBJ1-5; D may be TRBD1 (5 bases). There are 14 residues in the CDR3. Trimming took 1 base from V and 4 from J, leaving 9 bases between them. Germline lookup yields CDR1 SGHRS and CDR2 YFSETQ. The CDR3 sequence is CASSLWGDNQPQHF. The CDR3 DNA is TGCGCCAGCAGCTTGTGGGGGGATAATCAGCCCCAGCATTTT.

This chain joins TRBV5-1 and TRBJ2-7; D gene ambiguous. The CDR3 has 13 residues. V lost 2 bases, J lost 2 bases, and 8 bases lay in between. CDR1 and CDR2 from the germline V gene are SGHRS and YFSETQ. For the CDR3, the DNA is TGCGCCAGCAGCTTTCCGCAGGCCTACGAGCAGTACTTC. As protein: CASSFPQAYEQYF.

V and J are TRBV19 and TRBJ1-2; D is uncertain. Between the trimmed V and J ends, which lost 4 bases and 4 bases, there was a span of 10 bases. This CDR3 is built from 13 residues. Per the germline V gene, CDR1 is LNHDA and CDR2 is SQIVND (reference sequence). The CDR3 DNA sequence: TGTGCCAGTAGTAGGGCTGGGAGCTATGGCTACACCTTC. This gives the protein CASSRAGSYGYTF.

The chain combines TRBV27 with TRBJ2-1; a possible D gene is TRBD1 (6 bases). This CDR3 has 16 residues. The germline V gene has CDR1 MNHEY and CDR2 SMNVEV (reference sequence). Deletions cut 2 bases from V and 0 bases from J, with 11 bases between. CDR3 protein: CASSLMGASSYNEQFF. CDR3 in DNA: TGTGCCAGCAGTTTAATGGGGGCAAGCTCCTACAATGAGCAGTTCTTC.